What follows are 17 T cell receptor beta chains derived from one specimen sequenced in a study of response to subunit inactivated influenza vaccine. TCRdb ran MiXCR on the RT-PCR reads and lists one entry per CDR3 protein. The data hold roughly 650,000 distinct CDR3 sequences, with 14% observed a single time. The specimen was PBMCs from blood, collected 14 to 15 days before vaccination. These receptors were collected from a man in his fifties who received an inactivated influenza vaccine.

The chain recombines TRBV3-1 with TRBJ2-6; D is perhaps TRBD1 (6 bases). Trimming removed 8 bases at V and 2 bases at J, with 10 bases between. In germline, CDR1 is LGHDT, CDR2 YNNKEL (reference sequence). The CDR3 is 14 residues long. CDR3 residues: CASQGLAGANVLTF. For the CDR3, the DNA is TGTGCCAGCCAGGGGTTAGCTGGGGCCAACGTCCTGACTTTC.

This clonotype was detected many times. The V and J genes are TRBV15 and TRBJ2-2, with a weak D call TRBD1 (5 bases). Germline loops: CDR1 LNHNV, CDR2 YYDKDF (reference sequence). The V end was cut by 6 bases, the J end by 5 bases, with 13 bases between. This CDR3 has 14 amino acids. Here the CDR3 reads CATSIGAQTGELFF. Written as DNA, the CDR3 is TGTGCCACCAGTATTGGGGCGCAAACCGGGGAGCTGTTTTTT.

The chain has TRBV20-1 and TRBJ1-5; D perhaps matches TRBD1 (5 bases). The CDR3 extends over 14 amino acids. Germline-derived CDR1 and CDR2 are DFQATT and SNEGSKA (reference sequence). Trimming shortened V by 0 bases and J by 5 bases, and 11 bases separated the two germline ends. CDR3 residues: CSARDVMGDQPQHF. As DNA, the CDR3 is TGCAGTGCTAGAGATGTGATGGGGGATCAGCCCCAGCATTTT.

This clonotype was seen only a few times. The chain couples TRBV21-1 to TRBJ1-6. TRBV21-1 is deemed a pseudogene. The CDR3 contains 15 residues. CDR3 in amino acids: CASSKGEVTNSPLHF. For the CDR3, the DNA is TGTGCCAGCAGCAAAGGGGAGGTCACCAATTCACCCCTCCACTTT.

This chain links TRBV18 with TRBJ1-4; maybe TRBD1 (5 bases). The V and J ends lost 5 bases and 4 bases respectively, with 11 bases between them. The CDR3 is 14 amino acids. Looked up from germline, CDR1 is KGHSH and CDR2 is LQKENI. The CDR3 sequence: CASSSVGRNEKLFF. CDR3 DNA: TGTGCCAGCTCATCGGTGGGACGTAATGAAAAACTGTTTTTT.

This clonotype was seen a few times. The V call is TRBV28, the J call TRBJ2-3; D unresolved. Germline lookup yields CDR1 MDHEN and CDR2 SYDVKM. V dropped 7 bases and J dropped 4 bases, with 9 bases sitting between them. The CDR3 length is 12 residues. The CDR3 DNA follows: TGTGCCAGCACCAAAAGCCCAGATACGCAGTATTTT. It encodes CASTKSPDTQYF. Combining the CDR3 with reference TRBV28 and TRBJ2-3 gives the whole variable domain DVKVTQSSRYLVKRTGEKVFLECVQDMDHENMFWYRQDPGLGLRLIYFSYDVKMKEKGDIPEGYSVSREKKERFSLILESASTNQTSMYLCASTKSPDTQYFGPGTRLTVL.

The chain has TRBV4-2 and TRBJ2-5, with 7 bases matching TRBD1. Germline assignment: CDR1 LGHNA and CDR2 YNFKEQ. The CDR3 covers 15 residues. V was pared by 4 bases and J by 5 bases, with 10 bases of the junction left unmatched. The CDR3 reads CASSRALTGTETQYF. CDR3 sequence (DNA): TGTGCCAGCAGCCGCGCGCTGACAGGGACGGAGACCCAGTACTTC.

This clonotype was observed a few times. The V gene is TRBV15, the J gene TRBJ2-2; the D gene is possibly TRBD2 (7 bases). The CDR3 is 15 amino acids. Trimming cost V 8 bases and J 0 bases, with 13 bases left between them. Germline V CDR1 and CDR2: LNHNV, YYDKDF (reference sequence). CDR3 in DNA: TGTGCCACCCGGGGGGCCAGCCCGAACACCGGGGAGCTGTTTTTT. This codes for CATRGASPNTGELFF.

This clonotype was detected only a few times. The chain is built from TRBV3-1 and TRBJ2-1; 9 bases fit TRBD2. In germline, CDR1 is LGHDT, CDR2 YNNKEL (reference sequence). The junction had 4 bases not matched to a gene; V was cut back by 2 bases and J by 2 bases. There are 16 residues in the CDR3. The CDR3, as DNA: TGTGCCAGCAGCCAACCACGCGGGAGGGCCTACAATGAGCAGTTCTTC. Its protein product is CASSQPRGRAYNEQFF.

The V call is TRBV7-6, the J call TRBJ2-7; D is perhaps TRBD1 or TRBD2 (5 bases each). The ends were cut back, 1 base at V and 6 bases at J, with 10 bases in the middle. Germline V CDR1 and CDR2: SGHVS, FNYEAQ. The CDR3 length is 13 residues. The CDR3 here is CASSLGEGLEQYF. As DNA, the CDR3 is TGTGCCAGCAGCTTAGGCGAGGGGCTCGAGCAGTACTTC.

This clonotype was counted ten times or more. The chain uses TRBV29-1 and TRBJ2-2, with TRBD1 identical over 7 bases. CDR1 SQVTM and CDR2 ANQGSEA come from the germline V gene. The CDR3 is 14 amino acids. The V gene end was trimmed by 7 bases and the J gene end by 6 bases; junction bases not matched to a gene: 11. The CDR3 spells CSAMGQYSAGELFF. CDR3 DNA: TGCAGCGCTATGGGACAGTACTCCGCCGGGGAGCTGTTTTTT.

This rearrangement joins TRBV2 to TRBJ2-1, with 10 bases that match TRBD2. CDR3 length: 17 residues. Germline lookup yields CDR1 SNHLY and CDR2 FYNNEI. V shed 7 bases and J 5 bases; nucleotides not matched to a gene: 14. The CDR3 sequence: CASKPDWRTSGHNEQFF. CDR3 DNA: TGTGCCAGCAAACCAGATTGGCGGACTAGCGGACACAATGAGCAGTTCTTC.

This clonotype was seen at least ten times. The chain employs TRBV2 and TRBJ2-2; 9 bases fit TRBD2. CDR1 SNHLY and CDR2 FYNNEI come from the germline V gene. This CDR3 region has 16 residues. Trimming removed 8 bases from V and 1 base from J; junction bases left unmatched: 8. The CDR3 coding sequence is TGTGCCAGCCACCCCGCACTAGCGGGGAACACCGGGGAGCTGTTTTTT. The encoded protein is CASHPALAGNTGELFF.

This clonotype has only a few counts. The rearrangement joins TRBV20-1 to TRBJ1-1, with D unclear. CDR3 length: 13 amino acids. The germline gives CDR1 DFQATT, CDR2 SNEGSKA (reference sequence). V lost 3 bases to trimming and J lost 3 bases, with 11 bases between them. The CDR3: CSARPEIHTEAFF. In DNA, the CDR3 is TGCAGTGCTAGGCCCGAAATCCACACTGAAGCTTTCTTT.

This clonotype showed up many times. The chain combines TRBV20-1 with TRBJ1-3; D may be TRBD1 (6 bases). CDR1 and CDR2 from the germline V gene are DFQATT and SNEGSKA (reference sequence). This CDR3 comprises 13 residues. Trimming took off 4 bases at V and 2 bases at J, with 9 bases between the two ends. CDR3: CSATQGPGNTIYF. The CDR3 nucleotides are TGCAGTGCTACACAGGGCCCTGGAAACACCATATATTTT.

This clonotype was counted a few times. J is TRBJ1-3 and V is TRBV9; TRBD1 matches 12 bases. Germline V gene sequence: CDR1 SGDLS, CDR2 YYNGEE. The CDR3 has 17 amino acids. The junction had 7 bases not matched to a gene; V was cut back by 3 bases and J by 3 bases. The CDR3 DNA is TGTGCCAGCAGCGCGGGACAGGGGGCTTTCAGTGGAAACACCATATATTTT. It yields the protein CASSAGQGAFSGNTIYF.

V is TRBV5-6 and J is TRBJ2-4; a weak D match, TRBD1 (5 bases). Germline CDR1 reads SGHDT; CDR2 reads YYEEEE. This CDR3 is 13 amino acids long. The V gene lost 2 bases and the J gene lost 6 bases, with 9 bases spanning the gap. CDR3 nucleotides: TGTGCCAGCAGCTTTTCACAGGCAAACATTCAGTACTTC. It encodes CASSFSQANIQYF.